This T cell receptor beta chain was documented in a study of blood T cell repertoires in COVID-19. Study details: Material from acute and convalescent COVID-19 was sourced from the United States, Italy and Spain.

Germline-derived CDR1 and CDR2 are DFQATT and SNEGSKA (reference sequence). The CDR3 covers 15 residues. V shed 3 bases and J shed 0 bases, with 14 bases lying between them. Clones were sequenced by immunoSEQ multiplex PCR, and TCRdb holds only the in-frame ones, with some missing. The sample shows roughly 140,000 clones, approximately 83% of them seen only once. The sequenced sample consisted of peripheral blood. The genes are TRBV20-1 and TRBJ2-5, with D hard to call. The source of this sequence is a woman aged 60-75 years with COVID-19, enrolled during active disease. Here the CDR3 DNA reads TGCAGTGCTAGTCGCGACGGGTCGTACCAAGAGACCCAGTACTTC. It specifies CSASRDGSYQETQYF.